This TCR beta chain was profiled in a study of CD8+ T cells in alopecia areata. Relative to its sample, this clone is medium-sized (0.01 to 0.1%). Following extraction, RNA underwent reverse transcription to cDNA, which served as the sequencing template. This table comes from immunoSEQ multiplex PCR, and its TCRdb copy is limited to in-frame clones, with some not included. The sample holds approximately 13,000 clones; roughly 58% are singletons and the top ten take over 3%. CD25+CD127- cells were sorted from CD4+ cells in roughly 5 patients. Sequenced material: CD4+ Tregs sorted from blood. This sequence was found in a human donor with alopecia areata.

The CDR3 region has the DNA TGTGCCAGCAGTCGGGCTTCTTTACCAGATACGCAGTATTTT. Its protein is CASSRASLPDTQYF. The chain recombines TRBV28 with TRBJ2-3, with no clear D. Germline CDR1 reads MDHEN; CDR2 reads SYDVKM. The CDR3 totals 14 residues. Trimming took off 5 bases at V and 4 bases at J, with 13 bases between the two ends.